The 22 T cell receptor beta chains in this list originate from one sample, sequenced in a study of regulatory T cells in long-lasting Graves disease. The sample's time point: newly diagnosed GD, antithyroid drugs for less than 3 months. Making the TCR library involved RNA that had been extracted from PBMCs. Sequencing libraries for TCR beta were prepared with iRepertoire HTBI primers and Arm-PCR of CDR3 regions. TCRdb reprocessed the multiplex PCR reads with MiXCR, giving one entry per CDR3 protein. The sample shows roughly 500,000 distinct CDR3 sequences, roughly 13% of them seen only once. These records were also assigned to another study, of T cells in Graves' hyperthyroidism and ophthalmopathy.

The sequencing here drew on peripheral blood mononuclear cells (PBMCs), taken at new diagnosis, from a patient treated with antithyroid drugs. All receptors derive from a man aged 30 to 45 with Graves disease.

The chain carries TRBV3-1 and TRBJ2-1, with TRBD2 as a possible D gene (6 bases). Germline values: CDR1 LGHDT, CDR2 YNNKEL (reference sequence). V lost 7 bases and J lost 7, with 8 bases in between. The CDR3 consists of 11 residues. The CDR3: CASNSGNEQFF. The DNA of the CDR3 is TGTGCCAGCAACAGCGGGAATGAGCAGTTCTTC.

The chain is built from TRBV10-3 and TRBJ2-3; either TRBD1 or TRBD2 may supply D (5 bases each). The last part of the DNA fits TRBJ2-5 better; the J call may be wrong. The CDR3 is 17 amino acids. Germline lookup yields CDR1 ENHRY and CDR2 SYGVKD. The CDR3 nucleotides are TGTGCCATCAGTGAGTCGATTTCCCCCGGGACGGGAGAGACCCAGTACTTC. Translated: CAISESISPGTGETQYF.

This clonotype has more than one count but fewer than ten. The chain couples TRBV6-1 to TRBJ2-1; TRBD2 agrees at 8 bases. Germline V CDR1 and CDR2: MNHNS, SASEGT. This CDR3 comprises 15 residues. Trimming removed 8 bases from V and 2 bases from J; junction bases left unmatched: 8. The DNA for the CDR3 is TGTGCCAGCGGTACGGGGGGGGCGGCCTACAATGAGCAGTTCTTC. Translation gives CASGTGGAAYNEQFF.

This clonotype was seen many times. The genes are TRBV20-1 and TRBJ2-1; the match to TRBD2 covers 7 bases. The CDR3 runs 16 residues. Trimming cost V 0 bases and J 1 base; bases outside gene matches: 6. Germline assignment: CDR1 DFQATT and CDR2 SNEGSKA (reference sequence). CDR3 residues: CSAREFSSGSYNEQFF. The CDR3 DNA follows: TGCAGTGCTAGAGAGTTTTCTAGCGGATCCTACAATGAGCAGTTCTTC.

Details on this clonotype: An end of the junction does not agree with germline; a read error may underlie this. The chain uses TRBV6-2 or TRBV6-3 and TRBJ2-7; TRBD2 matches at 7 bases. The germline V gene encodes CDR1 MNHEY and CDR2 SVGEGT. CDR3 length: 15 amino acids. The CDR3 coding sequence is TGTGCCAGCAGTTCCCACTTCCAGCGGGAATACGCGCAGTACTTC. This sequence encodes CASSSHFQREYAQYF.

This clonotype was seen repeatedly, ten times or more. The V and J genes are TRBV5-1 and TRBJ2-1, with a possible D match to TRBD1 (6 bases). Trimming cost V 0 bases and J 0 bases, with 7 bases left between them. The CDR3 runs 15 residues. From germline, CDR1 is SGHRS and CDR2 YFSETQ. CDR3 protein: CASSLVGASYNEQFF. In DNA form, the CDR3 reads TGCGCCAGCAGCTTGGTGGGGGCCTCCTACAATGAGCAGTTCTTC.

This clonotype was recorded at least ten times. The rearrangement uses TRBV11-2 and TRBJ2-3; D not certain. CDR3 size: 12 residues. Germline values: CDR1 SGHAT, CDR2 FQNNGV. Trimming left V 1 base short and J 11 bases short, with 10 bases between. CDR3 bases: TGTGCCAGCAGCTTAGTGGTCAGCATGCAGTATTTT. Protein product: CASSLVVSMQYF.

The chain has TRBV9 and TRBJ2-1; TRBD2 is a possible D gene (6 bases). The germline V and J ends were trimmed by 0 bases and 6 bases, with 10 bases remaining between them. This CDR3 has 14 residues. Germline V gene lookup returns CDR1 SGDLS and CDR2 YYNGEE. The CDR3 loop is CASSVAGEINEQFF. The CDR3 nucleotides read TGTGCCAGCAGCGTAGCGGGAGAAATCAATGAGCAGTTCTTC.

There are a few counts of this clonotype. This chain links TRBV7-9 with TRBJ2-2; 9 bases align to TRBD1. The CDR3 is made up of 17 amino acids. Germline values: CDR1 SEHNR, CDR2 FQNEAQ (reference sequence). Trimming cost V 5 bases and J 6 bases; bases outside gene matches: 13. As DNA, the CDR3 is TGTGCCAGCAGCCCCGGTCCCGGGACAGGGTCCCCCGGGGAGCTGTTTTTT. Its protein is CASSPGPGTGSPGELFF.

Turning to this clonotype: A read error may produce the germline difference seen at one junction end. The CDR3 DNA reads TGTGCCAGCAGCTTAGTGGCCAGGGGAGAGACCCAGTGGTTC. This encodes CASSLVARGETQWF. This chain connects TRBV7-2 to TRBJ2-5; D may be TRBD1 (6 bases). Germline V CDR1 and CDR2: SGHTA, FQGNSA. This CDR3 is 14 amino acids long.

This clonotype was observed at least ten times. This chain links TRBV6-1 with TRBJ1-2; D ambiguous. CDR1 is MNHNS and CDR2 is SASEGT in the germline V gene. V was clipped by 6 bases and J by 4 bases, with 9 bases between them. This CDR3 has 12 residues. The CDR3 loop is CASSQNSYGYTF. In nucleotides, the CDR3 is TGTGCCAGCAGCCAAAATTCCTATGGCTACACCTTC.

Ten or more counts support this clonotype. The genes are TRBV20-1 and TRBJ1-2, with D hard to call. This CDR3 spans 14 amino acids. Trimming took off 3 bases at V and 3 bases at J, with 14 bases between the two ends. Germline V gives CDR1 DFQATT, CDR2 SNEGSKA (reference sequence). In DNA form, the CDR3 reads TGCAGTGCTAGGGACGATTGGGAGCACTATGGCTACACCTTC. Its translation is CSARDDWEHYGYTF.

This clonotype was observed at least ten times. The chain has TRBV5-5 and TRBJ2-2; a weak D match, TRBD1 (5 bases). The germline V gene encodes CDR1 SGHKS and CDR2 YYEKEE (reference sequence). The V end lost 2 bases, the J end lost 7 bases, and 15 bases lay between the germline ends. The CDR3 spans 15 residues. CDR3 protein: CASSFGYQGNGELFF. CDR3 bases: TGTGCCAGCAGCTTCGGGTACCAGGGAAACGGGGAGCTGTTTTTT.

In this sample, this clonotype turned up once. This sequence joins TRBV7-2 and TRBJ2-5; D is ambiguous. Germline CDR1 is SGHTA and CDR2 is FQGNSA. Trimming took 3 bases from V and 5 from J, leaving 7 bases between them. This CDR3 comprises 12 residues. CDR3 DNA: TGTGCCAGCAGCTTTATCGCGGAGACCCAGTACTTC. Amino acids: CASSFIAETQYF.

This clonotype was observed a handful of times. This chain uses TRBV5-6 with TRBJ1-2; 11 bases are a match to TRBD1. The germline CDR1 and CDR2 sequences are SGHDT and YYEEEE. This CDR3 spans 15 amino acids. V dropped 4 bases and J dropped 7; count of bases not matched to a gene: 9. The DNA for the CDR3 is TGTGCCAGCAGCCCATCCCCTGGGACAGGGGGTGGCTACACCTTC. It codes for CASSPSPGTGGGYTF.

Note on this clonotype: A single base separates this from a much larger clone, so it may be a read error. The CDR3 sequence is CASSIRDREGDTQYF. The CDR3 DNA reads as TGTGCCAGCAGCATACGGGACAGGGAGGGAGATACGCAGTATTTT. V and J are TRBV7-8 and TRBJ2-3; TRBD1 matches 9 bases. CDR1 and CDR2 from the germline V gene are SGHVS and FQNEAQ. This CDR3 is built from 15 residues. V shed 5 bases, J shed 5 bases, and the junction held 8 bases outside the gene matches.

The V and J genes are TRBV20-1 and TRBJ2-7; TRBD2 agrees at 8 bases. The V gene's germline CDR1 is DFQATT and CDR2 SNEGSKA (reference sequence). The CDR3 has 17 residues. J was trimmed by 0 bases and V by 3 bases; bases with no gene match: 13. As DNA, the CDR3 is TGCAGTGCTAGGCCTAGTTTAGCGGGACTGAGCTCCTACGAGCAGTACTTC. Translating it yields CSARPSLAGLSSYEQYF.

V usage is TRBV25-1 and J usage is TRBJ1-1; 10 nucleotides line up with TRBD1. The CDR3 is 15 amino acids. Germline trimming cut 10 bases from V and 0 bases from J; bases unmatched to any gene: 8. Germline CDR1 is MGHDK and CDR2 is SYGVNS. The CDR3 DNA reads TGTGCCAACAGCCGGGACAGGGGAATGAACACTGAAGCTTTCTTT. This translates into CANSRDRGMNTEAFF.

In regard to this clonotype: Given the absence of the conserved phenylalanine or tryptophan at the CDR3 end, a read error is likely. The J gene is TRBJ1-1, the V gene TRBV5-8, with D tentatively TRBD1 (5 bases). The CDR3 has 12 residues. V was trimmed by 1 base and J by 4 bases, leaving 5 bases between them. Germline CDR1 SGHTS, CDR2 YDEGEE. CDR3 region: CASSLRGTEAFS. CDR3 nucleotide sequence: TGTGCCAGCAGCTTGAGGGGCACTGAAGCTTTCTCT.

This clonotype was seen at least ten times. The chain links TRBV12-3 or TRBV12-4 to TRBJ2-3; TRBD2 matches at 7 bases. This CDR3 contains 12 residues. Unmatched junction bases numbered 9, after V lost 5 bases and J lost 13 bases. CDR3 sequence reads: CASSPGLKREYF. CDR3 DNA sequence: TGTGCCAGCAGTCCGGGACTAAAGAGGGAGTATTTT.

A few counts support this clonotype. The chain couples TRBV11-2 to TRBJ2-1, with D possibly TRBD2 on 6 matching bases. CDR1 and CDR2 from the germline V gene are SGHAT and FQNNGV. The CDR3 length is 16 residues. Trimming took 7 bases from V and 0 from J, leaving 16 bases between them. This CDR3 is CASKTNPGSSYNEQFF. In DNA form, the CDR3 reads TGTGCCAGCAAAACGAATCCCGGGAGCTCCTACAATGAGCAGTTCTTC.

Many counts were recorded for this clonotype. This chain connects TRBV25-1 to TRBJ2-1; D could derive from TRBD1 or TRBD2 (5 bases each). The germline gives CDR1 MGHDK, CDR2 SYGVNS. Trimming pared 1 base from V and 0 bases from J, leaving 10 bases between. The CDR3 sequence is 16 residues long. CDR3 in amino acids: CASSEWDASSYNEQFF. The CDR3 bases are TGTGCCAGCAGTGAATGGGACGCCAGCTCCTACAATGAGCAGTTCTTC.